The 13 T cell receptor beta chains below come from one sample, sequenced in a study of blood T cell repertoires in COVID-19. Produced via immunoSEQ multiplex PCR; TCRdb's table is partial and in-frame only. Here the sample spans roughly 160,000 clones, approximately 85% being singletons. The sample comprised peripheral blood. These receptors originate from a man older than 75 with COVID-19, enrolled during active disease.

The chain is built from TRBV12-5 and TRBJ1-4; the match to TRBD1 covers 7 bases. Trimming at V came to 4 bases and at J to 5 bases, leaving 4 bases not matched to a gene. Germline CDR1 reads LGHNT; CDR2 reads FRNRAP. CDR3 length: 14 amino acids. CDR3 region: CASGSGTENEKLFF. DNA for the CDR3: TGTGCTAGTGGTTCCGGGACAGAAAATGAAAAACTGTTTTTT.

The chain employs TRBV4-3 and TRBJ1-1; D gene uncertain. Germline CDR1 is LGHNA and CDR2 is YSLEER. The CDR3 extends over 14 amino acids. Between the trimmed V and J ends, which lost 1 base and 1 base, there was a span of 7 bases. The CDR3 spells CASSQGLANTEAFF. The CDR3 bases are TGCGCCAGCAGCCAAGGTTTGGCGAACACTGAAGCTTTCTTT.

V is TRBV19 and J is TRBJ2-3, with D possibly being TRBD1 (6 bases). The CDR3 totals 15 residues. Trimming left V 3 bases short and J 0 bases short, with 10 bases between. Per germline, CDR1 LNHDA and CDR2 SQIVND (reference sequence). The CDR3 nucleotides read TGTGCCAGTAGTATCTCGGACAGAAGCACAGATACGCAGTATTTT. This gives the protein CASSISDRSTDTQYF.

The V call is TRBV4-3, the J call TRBJ1-1, with D perhaps TRBD1 (5 bases). The ends were cut back, 5 bases at V and 7 bases at J, with 20 bases in the middle. CDR1 and CDR2 from the germline V gene are LGHNA and YSLEER. This CDR3 spans 15 amino acids. CDR3: CASSSLDGGVFEAFF. The CDR3 DNA is TGCGCCAGCAGCTCCCTCGACGGGGGTGTCTTTGAAGCTTTCTTT.

This chain joins TRBV18 and TRBJ1-1, with 7 bases fitting TRBD1. The CDR3 runs 13 residues. Germline trimming cut 5 bases from V and 6 bases from J; bases unmatched to any gene: 6. CDR1 KGHSH and CDR2 LQKENI come from the germline V gene. The CDR3 sequence is CASSTYRGSEAFF. The CDR3 bases are TGTGCCAGCTCAACGTACAGGGGTTCTGAAGCTTTCTTT.

CDR3 bases: TGTGCCAGCAGCCCCCGGACTAGCGGGTCCACAGATACGCAGTATTTT. It codes for CASSPRTSGSTDTQYF. The rearrangement links TRBV7-9 to TRBJ2-3; 11 bases align to TRBD2. Looked up from germline, CDR1 is SEHNR and CDR2 is FQNEAQ (reference sequence). The CDR3 sequence is 16 residues long. Losses at the gene ends were 5 bases for V and 2 bases for J; bases not matched to a gene: 6.

As concerns this clone: The same CDR3 is also encoded by other DNA sequences in this sample. The V call is TRBV14, the J call TRBJ1-4; 7 bases line up with TRBD1. The CDR3 totals 16 residues. V was clipped by 4 bases and J by 0 bases; unmatched bases: 5. CDR1 is SGHDN, CDR2 FVKESK, per germline. The CDR3 nucleotides are TGTGCCAGCAGCCCCCGACAGGGTGCAACTAATGAAAAACTGTTTTTT. Translating it yields CASSPRQGATNEKLFF.

The CDR3 spells CASRTGKGHEQYF. DNA of the CDR3: TGTGCCAGCCGGACAGGGAAAGGCCACGAGCAGTACTTC. This chain connects TRBV14 to TRBJ2-7; 8 bases are shared with TRBD1. The CDR3 runs 13 residues. Germline trimming cut 8 bases from V and 5 bases from J; bases unmatched to any gene: 8. The V gene's germline CDR1 is SGHDN and CDR2 FVKESK.

V and J are TRBV19 and TRBJ1-2, with no clear D. This CDR3 has 12 amino acids. With 0 bases removed from V and 8 bases from J, the gap between germline ends came to 7 bases. Germline V lookup: CDR1 LNHDA, CDR2 SQIVND (reference sequence). CDR3 coding DNA: TGTGCCAGTAGTATAGATCTTGGCGGCTACACCTTC. Encoded protein: CASSIDLGGYTF.

The chain links TRBV6-5 to TRBJ2-1; 11 positions agree with TRBD1. V was clipped by 5 bases and J by 7 bases; unmatched bases: 7. This CDR3 region has 15 residues. Germline loops: CDR1 MNHEY, CDR2 SVGAGI. Written as DNA, the CDR3 is TGTGCCAGCAGTATGGACAGGGGGCTAAGAAATGAGCAGTTCTTC. Translating gives CASSMDRGLRNEQFF.

The chain links TRBV5-5 to TRBJ1-4, with 8 bases that match TRBD1. V lost 1 base to trimming and J lost 7 bases; unmatched junction nucleotides: 9. The CDR3 covers 16 residues. Germline CDR1 reads SGHKS; CDR2 reads YYEKEE (reference sequence). The CDR3 here is CASSLNLRGRVEKLFF. The CDR3, as DNA: TGTGCCAGCAGCTTGAACCTCAGGGGGCGCGTTGAAAAACTGTTTTTT. The whole variable domain, filled in from reference TRBV5-5 and TRBJ1-4, reads DAGVTQSPTHLIKTRGQQVTLRCSPISGHKSVSWYQQVLGQGPQFIFQYYEKEERGRGNFPDRFSARQFPNYSSELNVNALLLGDSALYLCASSLNLRGRVEKLFFGSGTQLSVL.

This rearrangement joins TRBV5-1 to TRBJ1-2; TRBD1 agrees at 7 bases. Germline CDR1 and CDR2: SGHRS and YFSETQ. CDR3 size: 17 residues. J was trimmed by 0 bases and V by 0 bases; bases with no gene match: 8. CDR3 bases: TGCGCCAGCAGCTTGGTGCCCAGGGGGTATCCTAACTATGGCTACACCTTC. Protein sequence: CASSLVPRGYPNYGYTF.

This chain links TRBV5-1 with TRBJ2-1; D unclear. The CDR3 has 15 amino acids. V lost 0 bases to trimming and J lost 5 bases, with 12 bases between them. Germline values: CDR1 SGHRS, CDR2 YFSETQ. In nucleotides, the CDR3 is TGCGCCAGCAGCTTGGACGGAGTGGTGAACAATGAGCAGTTCTTC. Amino acids: CASSLDGVVNNEQFF.